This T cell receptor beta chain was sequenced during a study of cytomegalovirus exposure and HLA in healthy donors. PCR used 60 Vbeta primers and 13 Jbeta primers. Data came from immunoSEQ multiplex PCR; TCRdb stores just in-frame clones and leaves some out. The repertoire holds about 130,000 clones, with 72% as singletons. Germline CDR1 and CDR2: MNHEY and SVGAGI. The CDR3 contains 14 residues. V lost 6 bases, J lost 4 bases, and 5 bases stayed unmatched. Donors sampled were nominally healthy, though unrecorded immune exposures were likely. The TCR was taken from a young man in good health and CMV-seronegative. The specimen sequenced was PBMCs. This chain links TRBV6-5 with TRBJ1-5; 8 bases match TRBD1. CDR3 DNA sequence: TGTGCCAGCAGAAACCGACAGGGGAATCAGCCCCAGCATTTT. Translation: CASRNRQGNQPQHF.